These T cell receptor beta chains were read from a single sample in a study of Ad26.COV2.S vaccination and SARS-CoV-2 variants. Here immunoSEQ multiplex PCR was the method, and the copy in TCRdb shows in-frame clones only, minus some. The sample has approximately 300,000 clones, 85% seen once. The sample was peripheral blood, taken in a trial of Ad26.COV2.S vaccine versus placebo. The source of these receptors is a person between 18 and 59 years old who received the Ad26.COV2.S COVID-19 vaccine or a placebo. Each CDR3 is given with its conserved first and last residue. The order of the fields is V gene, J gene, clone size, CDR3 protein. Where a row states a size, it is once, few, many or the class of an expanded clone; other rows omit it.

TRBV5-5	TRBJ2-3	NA	CASSPPGQGSSDTQYF
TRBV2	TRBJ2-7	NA	CASSGLANEQYF
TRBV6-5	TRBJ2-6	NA	CASRRPNSGANVLTF
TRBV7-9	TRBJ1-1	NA	CASSETASANTEAFF
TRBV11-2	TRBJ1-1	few	CASSLQGPWTEAFF
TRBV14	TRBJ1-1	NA	CASSRDVTGGSEAFF
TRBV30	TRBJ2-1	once	CAWISTYNEQFF
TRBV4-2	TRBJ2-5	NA	CASSQVRVGQETQYF
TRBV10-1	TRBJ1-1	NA	CASSEGPEAFF
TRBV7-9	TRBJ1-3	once	CASTQMGSSGNTIYF
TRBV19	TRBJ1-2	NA	CASSMLGTENYGYTF
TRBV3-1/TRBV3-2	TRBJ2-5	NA	CASSQVRAETQYF
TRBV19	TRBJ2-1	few	CASRDRVYNEQFF
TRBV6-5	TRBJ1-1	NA	CASRRGLGEAFF
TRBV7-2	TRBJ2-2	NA	CASSRTPGNTGELFF
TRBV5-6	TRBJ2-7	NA	CASSLAANYEQYF
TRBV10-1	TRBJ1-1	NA	CANSESMWGNTEAFF
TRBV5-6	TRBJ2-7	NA	CASSWTGGEQYF
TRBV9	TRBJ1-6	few	CASSPNPGQGSPLHF
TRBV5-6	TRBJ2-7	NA	CASSPEYGGAQYF
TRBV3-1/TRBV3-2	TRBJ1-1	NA	CASSRAGAEAFF
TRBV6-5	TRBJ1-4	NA	CASSYRGYEKLFF
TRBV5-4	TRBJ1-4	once	CASSLGGSLNEKLFF
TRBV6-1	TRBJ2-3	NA	CASSEAPISTDTQYF
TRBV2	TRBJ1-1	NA	CASRFHRDRLNTEAFF
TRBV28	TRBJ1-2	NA	CASSPPTNYGYTF
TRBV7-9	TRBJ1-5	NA	CASSPTGAANQPQHF
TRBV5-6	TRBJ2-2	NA	CASSFKSFTGELFF
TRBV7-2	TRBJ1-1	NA	CASSFNRGGTEAFF
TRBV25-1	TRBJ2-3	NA	CASSAPGGGTADTQYF
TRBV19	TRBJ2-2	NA	CASSIGGTPGELFF
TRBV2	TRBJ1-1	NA	CASNPIQGVNTEAFF
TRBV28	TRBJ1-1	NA	CASSWGQGAHPEAFF
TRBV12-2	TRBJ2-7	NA	CASRLDRYWQGEFYEQYF
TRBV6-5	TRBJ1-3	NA	CASKRRPSSGNTIYF
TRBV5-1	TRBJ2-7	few	CASSWTQGAGYEQYF
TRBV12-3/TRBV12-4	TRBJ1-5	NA	CATRVSNQPQHF
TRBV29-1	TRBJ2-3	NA	CSVGITDTQYF
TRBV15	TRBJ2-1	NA	CATSRVTGQGGPFYNEQFF
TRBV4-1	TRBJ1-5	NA	CASSHKTENQPQHF
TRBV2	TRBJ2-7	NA	CASSGDSYEQYF
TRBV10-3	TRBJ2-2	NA	CAISELAGNTGELFF